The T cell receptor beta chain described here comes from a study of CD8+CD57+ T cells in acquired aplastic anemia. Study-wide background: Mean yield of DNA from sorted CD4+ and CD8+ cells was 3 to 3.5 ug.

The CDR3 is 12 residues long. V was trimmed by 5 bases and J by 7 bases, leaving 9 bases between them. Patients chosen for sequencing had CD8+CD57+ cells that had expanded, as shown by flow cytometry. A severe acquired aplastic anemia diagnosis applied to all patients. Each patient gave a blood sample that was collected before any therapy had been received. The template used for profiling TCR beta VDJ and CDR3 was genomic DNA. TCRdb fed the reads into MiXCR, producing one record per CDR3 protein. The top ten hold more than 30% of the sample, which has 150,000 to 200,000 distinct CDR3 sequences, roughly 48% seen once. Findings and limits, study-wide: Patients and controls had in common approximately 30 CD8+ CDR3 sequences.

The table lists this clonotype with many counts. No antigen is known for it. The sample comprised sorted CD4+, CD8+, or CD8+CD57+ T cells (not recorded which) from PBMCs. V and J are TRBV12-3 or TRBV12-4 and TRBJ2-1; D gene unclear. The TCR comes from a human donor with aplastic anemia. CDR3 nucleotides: TGTGCCAGCAGTCCGCGCCCTAATGAGCAGTTCTTC. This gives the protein CASSPRPNEQFF.